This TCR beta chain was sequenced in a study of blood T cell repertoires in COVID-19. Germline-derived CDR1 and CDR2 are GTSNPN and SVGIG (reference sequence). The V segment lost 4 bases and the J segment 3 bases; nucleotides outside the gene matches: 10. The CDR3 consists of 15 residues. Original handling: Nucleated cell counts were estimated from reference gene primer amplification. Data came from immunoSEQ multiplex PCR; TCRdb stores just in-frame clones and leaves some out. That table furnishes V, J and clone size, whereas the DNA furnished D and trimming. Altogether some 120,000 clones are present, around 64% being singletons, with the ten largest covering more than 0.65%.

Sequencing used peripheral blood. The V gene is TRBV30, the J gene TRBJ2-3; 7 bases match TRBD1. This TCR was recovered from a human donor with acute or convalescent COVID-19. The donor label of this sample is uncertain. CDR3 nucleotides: TGTGCCTGGATTACTATGACAGGGAGTACAGATACGCAGTATTTT. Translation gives CAWITMTGSTDTQYF.